A single sample is the source of the 21 T cell receptor beta chains below, sequenced in a study of blood T cell repertoires in COVID-19. Some clones are missing from TCRdb's copy, which holds only in-frame ones; the method was immunoSEQ multiplex PCR. This sample has roughly 200,000 clones; about 91% occur once, and the top ten carry under 2.5%. The sequencing sample was made of PBMCs or T cells enriched from blood (not recorded which). The receptors come from a woman between 35 and 50 years old with acute COVID-19.

V and J are TRBV7-2 and TRBJ2-7; D gene unclear. CDR3 size: 13 residues. Between the trimmed V and J ends, which lost 2 bases and 3 bases, there was a span of 8 bases. Per the germline V gene, CDR1 is SGHTA and CDR2 is FQGNSA. CDR3 in DNA: TGTGCCAGCAGCTTAATGTCTAACTACGAGCAGTACTTC. This sequence encodes CASSLMSNYEQYF.

V is TRBV7-2 and J is TRBJ2-1; 15 bases agree with TRBD2. Trimming removed 5 bases from V and 6 bases from J; junction bases left unmatched: 8. Germline V lookup: CDR1 SGHTA, CDR2 FQGNSA. The CDR3 has 17 amino acids. Here the CDR3 DNA reads TGTGCCAGCAGCCCGCCGGGACTAGCGGGAGGTTCCAATGAGCAGTTCTTC. Its translation: CASSPPGLAGGSNEQFF.

The count of this clone is one. The V and J genes are TRBV12-3 or TRBV12-4 and TRBJ2-7, with unresolved D. Deletions cut 2 bases from V and 2 bases from J, with 7 bases between. This CDR3 comprises 13 residues. The CDR3 DNA follows: TGTGCCAGCAGTTTATCCCCCACCTACGAGCAGTACTTC. It yields the protein CASSLSPTYEQYF.

The chain uses TRBV6-5 and TRBJ2-1; possible D gene TRBD1, 6 bases. The CDR3 has 14 residues. Germline CDR1 MNHEY, CDR2 SVGAGI. V shed 7 bases and J shed 1 base, with 11 bases lying between them. Here the CDR3 reads CASTQGGSYNEQFF. The CDR3 DNA sequence: TGTGCCAGCACCCAAGGGGGTTCCTACAATGAGCAGTTCTTC.

This chain links TRBV2 with TRBJ2-2, with 8 bases fitting TRBD2. Trimming took 5 bases from V and 0 from J; bases not matched to a gene: 8. There are 17 residues in the CDR3. Germline loops: CDR1 SNHLY, CDR2 FYNNEI. In DNA form, the CDR3 reads TGTGCCAGCAGTCCCCCCTTACTAGCGGCGAACACCGGGGAGCTGTTTTTT. Amino acid sequence: CASSPPLLAANTGELFF.

The chain recombines TRBV10-3 with TRBJ2-7, with 13 bases identical to TRBD2. The CDR3 has 16 amino acids. V was clipped by 4 bases and J by 2 bases; unmatched bases: 5. Per the germline V gene, CDR1 is ENHRY and CDR2 is SYGVKD. In DNA, the CDR3 is TGTGCCATCAGTGCCCAGGGACTAGCGGGAACCTACGAGCAGTACTTC. Its translation: CAISAQGLAGTYEQYF.

For this clone: At one end the junction does not follow the germline gene, possibly because of a read error. This chain joins TRBV6-2 or TRBV6-3 and TRBJ2-7, with TRBD2 identical over 10 bases. Germline CDR1 MNHEY, CDR2 SVGEGT. The CDR3 covers 16 residues. The CDR3 loop is CASSYPSGGAIYERYF. The CDR3 DNA reads TGTGCCAGCAGTTACCCCAGCGGGGGGGCTATTTACGAGCGGTACTTC.

The rearrangement links TRBV7-9 to TRBJ1-4, with TRBD1 as a possible D gene (6 bases). This CDR3 region has 14 residues. Trimming removed 5 bases at V and 2 bases at J, with 9 bases between. Looked up from germline, CDR1 is SEHNR and CDR2 is FQNEAQ (reference sequence). The chain's CDR3 is CASSTGSTNEKLFF. As DNA, the CDR3 is TGTGCCAGCAGCACAGGGTCCACTAATGAAAAACTGTTTTTT.

V gene TRBV5-6 combines with J gene TRBJ1-3; D is ambiguous. Germline loops: CDR1 SGHDT, CDR2 YYEEEE. Between the trimmed V and J ends, which lost 2 bases and 3 bases, there was a span of 9 bases. CDR3 length: 14 residues. CDR3 loop: CASSFVRGGNTIYF. In DNA form, the CDR3 reads TGTGCCAGCAGCTTCGTTCGGGGTGGAAACACCATATATTTT. The whole variable domain, filled in from reference TRBV5-6 and TRBJ1-3, reads DAGVTQSPTHLIKTRGQQVTLRCSPKSGHDTVSWYQQALGQGPQFIFQYYEEEERQRGNFPDRFSGHQFPNYSSELNVNALLLGDSALYLCASSFVRGGNTIYFGEGSWLTVV.

This sequence joins TRBV18 and TRBJ2-7, with 7 bases lining up with TRBD2. With 6 bases clipped from V and 3 bases from J, the junction kept 5 bases outside the gene matches. The CDR3 is made up of 13 amino acids. CDR1 is KGHSH, CDR2 LQKENI, per germline. The CDR3 spells CASSPGGIYEQYF. The CDR3, as DNA: TGTGCCAGCTCCCCCGGGGGGATCTACGAGCAGTACTTC.

The V and J genes are TRBV5-1 and TRBJ1-1; TRBD1 is a possible D gene (5 bases). This CDR3 region has 15 residues. V was cut by 4 bases and J by 1 base, with 14 bases left in between. CDR1 is SGHRS, CDR2 YFSETQ, per germline. The CDR3 DNA follows: TGCGCCAGCAGCCCGGCGGGACTGAGGAACACTGAAGCTTTCTTT. Translated, it gives CASSPAGLRNTEAFF.

This clone was recorded once. The genes are TRBV14 and TRBJ1-1; D gene uncertain. Trimming stripped 1 base from V and 1 base from J, with 7 bases between. CDR1 and CDR2 from the germline V gene are SGHDN and FVKESK. The CDR3 is made up of 14 amino acids. The CDR3 DNA is TGTGCCAGCAGCCAAGCGCGAGGGAACACTGAAGCTTTCTTT. As protein: CASSQARGNTEAFF.

This clone was counted a few times. The chain carries TRBV7-2 and TRBJ1-1; 9 positions match TRBD1. Trimming at V came to 3 bases and at J to 0 bases, leaving 5 bases not matched to a gene. The germline V gene encodes CDR1 SGHTA and CDR2 FQGNSA. The CDR3 is made up of 16 amino acids. The CDR3: CASSFATGGLNTEAFF. The CDR3 DNA reads as TGTGCCAGCAGCTTTGCGACAGGGGGGTTGAACACTGAAGCTTTCTTT.

Written as DNA, the CDR3 is TGTGCCAGCAGCCCGATAGCGGGGGGAGATCAGCCCCAGCATTTT. This gives the protein CASSPIAGGDQPQHF. V and J are TRBV7-6 and TRBJ1-5; D may be TRBD1 (5 bases). The V and J ends lost 5 bases and 5 bases respectively, with 16 bases between them. The CDR3 is made up of 15 amino acids. Germline CDR1 SGHVS, CDR2 FNYEAQ.

V and J are TRBV4-1 and TRBJ2-7; 7 positions agree with TRBD1. V was clipped by 1 base and J by 3 bases; unmatched bases: 3. Germline CDR1 reads MGHRA; CDR2 reads YSYEKL. This CDR3 comprises 14 residues. The CDR3 region is CASSQVAGGYEQYF. In DNA form, the CDR3 reads TGCGCCAGCAGCCAAGTAGCAGGGGGCTACGAGCAGTACTTC.

The CDR3 loop reads CASSVGWAFETQYF. Here the CDR3 DNA reads TGTGCCAGCAGCGTAGGGTGGGCGTTCGAGACCCAGTACTTC. The V gene is TRBV9, the J gene TRBJ2-5, with D hard to call. This CDR3 region has 14 residues. The germline gives CDR1 SGDLS, CDR2 YYNGEE. With 0 bases removed from V and 5 bases from J, the gap between germline ends came to 11 bases. Full variable domain (rest looked up from reference TRBV9 and TRBJ2-5): DSGVTQTPKHLITATGQRVTLRCSPRSGDLSVYWYQQSLDQGLQFLIQYYNGEERAKGNILERFSAQQFPDLHSELNLSSLELGDSALYFCASSVGWAFETQYFGPGTRLLVL.

This chain's CDR3 is CASSDWGHGYTF. CDR3 bases: TGCGCCAGCAGTGATTGGGGGCATGGCTACACCTTC. The chain joins TRBV10-2 to TRBJ1-2, with D possibly TRBD1 on 6 matching bases. V was shortened by 3 bases and J by 6 bases, with 8 bases between the two germline ends. Germline V gives CDR1 WSHSY, CDR2 SAAADI. The CDR3 is 12 residues long.

V gene TRBV19 combines with J gene TRBJ1-6; TRBD1 might be the D (6 bases). Germline assignment: CDR1 LNHDA and CDR2 SQIVND (reference sequence). Trimming removed 5 bases from V and 10 bases from J, with 21 bases in between. This CDR3 spans 16 amino acids. The CDR3: CASSPSTGRYESPLHF. CDR3 nucleotides: TGTGCCAGTAGTCCCTCGACAGGACGTTACGAATCACCCCTCCACTTT.

The gene calls are TRBV3-1 (or the pseudogene TRBV3-2) and TRBJ2-3, with D maybe TRBD1 (5 bases). The CDR3 contains 16 residues. Per the germline V gene, CDR1 is LGHDT and CDR2 is YNNKEL (reference sequence). V lost 5 bases and J lost 2, with 17 bases in between. CDR3 in DNA: TGTGCCAGCAGCGGGCCAACGACAGCTAACACAGATACGCAGTATTTT. This encodes CASSGPTTANTDTQYF.

V gene TRBV10-2 combines with J gene TRBJ1-2; no clear D. The germline V gene has CDR1 WSHSY and CDR2 SAAADI. With 3 bases removed from V and 3 bases from J, the gap between germline ends came to 17 bases. CDR3 size: 16 residues. CDR3 region: CASSESSGGGHYGYTF. As DNA, the CDR3 is TGCGCCAGCAGTGAAAGTTCGGGAGGAGGGCACTATGGCTACACCTTC.

This rearrangement joins TRBV7-9 to TRBJ1-4; possibly TRBD1 for D (6 bases). Germline assignment: CDR1 SEHNR and CDR2 FQNEAQ (reference sequence). Trimming took 5 bases from V and 3 from J, leaving 13 bases between them. The CDR3 is 15 residues long. Written as DNA, the CDR3 is TGTGCCAGCAGCACCGCCAGGGGTGCTAATGAAAAACTGTTTTTT. It yields the protein CASSTARGANEKLFF.